The 11 T cell receptor beta chains below come from one sample, sequenced in a study of cytomegalovirus exposure and HLA in healthy donors. Clones were sequenced by immunoSEQ multiplex PCR, and TCRdb holds only the in-frame ones, with some missing. The sample shows 200,000 to 250,000 clones, around nine tenths of them seen only once. The sequencing sample was made of PBMCs. The receptor set was obtained from a man aged 18 to 30 in good health and CMV-seronegative.

The chain is built from TRBV11-2 and TRBJ1-3; D gene uncertain. CDR3 size: 15 residues. V gave up 2 bases and J gave up 4 bases, with 12 bases separating them. Looked up from germline, CDR1 is SGHAT and CDR2 is FQNNGV. The CDR3 spells CASSLQALSGNTIYF. Here the CDR3 DNA reads TGTGCCAGCAGCTTACAGGCTCTCTCCGGAAACACCATATATTTT.

V is TRBV5-4 and J is TRBJ2-1, with D possibly matching TRBD2 (5 bases). The germline V gene has CDR1 SGHNT and CDR2 YYREEE (reference sequence). The CDR3 runs 13 residues. Trimming cost V 1 base and J 10 bases, with 12 bases left between them. CDR3 loop: CASSLIGLGEQFF. The CDR3, as DNA: TGTGCCAGCAGCTTGATCGGACTGGGGGAGCAGTTCTTC.

The chain carries TRBV9 and TRBJ1-2; tentative D call: TRBD1 (6 bases). V was clipped by 3 bases and J by 3 bases, with 12 bases between them. Per the germline V gene, CDR1 is SGDLS and CDR2 is YYNGEE. This CDR3 spans 14 amino acids. In DNA form, the CDR3 reads TGTGCCAGCAGCGCACAGGGACCTGACTATGGCTACACCTTC. Protein product: CASSAQGPDYGYTF.

The chain is built from TRBV5-1 and TRBJ2-7; D is unresolved. The CDR3 is 14 amino acids. From germline, CDR1 is SGHRS and CDR2 YFSETQ. V lost 0 bases and J lost 0, with 7 bases in between. The CDR3: CASSLELNSYEQYF. CDR3 coding DNA: TGCGCCAGCAGCTTGGAACTGAACTCCTACGAGCAGTACTTC.

This rearrangement joins TRBV2 to TRBJ2-1; 10 bases align to TRBD2. There are 16 residues in the CDR3. Germline V gene data show CDR1 as SNHLY and CDR2 as FYNNEI. V trimming: 10 bases; J trimming: 1 base; junction bases outside the gene matches: 10. CDR3 loop: CATTSGSAPSYNEQFF. CDR3 nucleotides: TGTGCCACGACTAGCGGGTCGGCTCCGTCCTACAATGAGCAGTTCTTC.

CDR3 nucleotide sequence: TGTGCCAGCAGTAGACTAGTGGCGTTAGGAGAGACCCAGTACTTC. It specifies CASSRLVALGETQYF. The chain links TRBV6-1 to TRBJ2-5, with D possibly being TRBD2 (6 bases). Deletions cut 5 bases from V and 4 bases from J, with 17 bases between. The CDR3 is made up of 15 amino acids. Germline V lookup: CDR1 MNHNS, CDR2 SASEGT.

The J gene is TRBJ2-2, the V gene TRBV7-9; tentative D call: TRBD1 (6 bases). This CDR3 has 16 residues. Germline V gene lookup returns CDR1 SEHNR and CDR2 FQNEAQ (reference sequence). V lost 5 bases and J lost 4, with 17 bases in between. The CDR3 DNA reads as TGTGCCAGCAGCCCTGCCGGGACATTCCCCACCGGGGAGCTGTTTTTT. This codes for CASSPAGTFPTGELFF. The full variable domain, with the rest looked up from reference TRBV7-9 and TRBJ2-2, is DTGVSQNPRHKITKRGQNVTFRCDPISEHNRLYWYRQTLGQGPEFLTYFQNEAQLEKSRLLSDRFSAERPKGSFSTLEIQRTEQGDSAMYLCASSPAGTFPTGELFFGEGSRLTVL.

The chain employs TRBV6-5 and TRBJ1-2, with a possible D match to TRBD1 (5 bases). The germline gives CDR1 MNHEY, CDR2 SVGAGI. V lost 2 bases to trimming and J lost 8 bases, with 12 bases between them. The CDR3 runs 13 residues. CDR3 bases: TGTGCCAGCAGTTACGGGGGGGTAGAGGGCTACACCTTC. Translation: CASSYGGVEGYTF.

The chain carries TRBV5-4 and TRBJ1-6; TRBD1 agrees at 10 bases. V lost 4 bases and J lost 1; bases outside the gene matches: 8. Germline V lookup: CDR1 SGHNT, CDR2 YYREEE (reference sequence). This CDR3 region has 18 residues. CDR3 amino acids: CASSPRTGGVSYNSPLHF. CDR3 nucleotides: TGTGCCAGCAGCCCGCGGACAGGGGGGGTATCCTATAATTCACCCCTCCACTTT.

This clone was picked up one time. The CDR3 loop reads CASRASGGISYEQYF. CDR3 sequence (DNA): TGTGCCAGCAGGGCTAGCGGGGGGATCTCCTACGAGCAGTACTTC. J is TRBJ2-7 and V is TRBV6-6; 11 bases fit TRBD2. From germline, CDR1 is MNHNY and CDR2 SVGAGI (reference sequence). The CDR3 extends over 15 amino acids. V shed 6 bases and J 0 bases; nucleotides not matched to a gene: 4.

Of note for this clone: Given a much more abundant clone one base away, this may be a read error. The rearrangement joins TRBV7-2 to TRBJ2-7; 7 bases line up with TRBD1. This CDR3 is built from 13 residues. Germline V gene data show CDR1 as SGHTA and CDR2 as FQGNSA. V gave up 1 base and J gave up 6 bases; unmatched junction bases: 3. CDR3 protein: CASSLGAGGEQYF. CDR3 in DNA: TGTGCCAGCAGCTTAGGGGCAGGGGGCGAGCAGTACTTC.